These 21 T cell receptor beta chains were sequenced from one sample in a study of blood T cell repertoires in COVID-19 (dated by TCRdb to about 2020). Library construction relied on the immunoSEQ multiplex PCR assay. The immuneACCESS repertoire file appears here via TCRdb, limited to in-frame rearrangements. These files lack a portion of the clones; in checked studies, under half of the deficit traces to unresolved V genes, and the cause of the others is not known. The sample contains 310,000 or so clones, about 87% of them found a single time. In total, the top ten clones hold more than 8.5% of the sample. The sample was PBMCs or T cells enriched from blood (not recorded which). These receptors were taken from a young woman who had recovered from COVID-19.

This chain uses TRBV5-4 with TRBJ1-6; no clear D gene. The CDR3 sequence is 19 residues long. Germline CDR1 is SGHNT and CDR2 is YYREEE (reference sequence). The V and J ends lost 1 base and 6 bases respectively, with 23 bases between them. CDR3 nucleotide sequence: TGTGCCAGCAGCTTGCATGTGCTCGCGAGGGCGCCCTCTAATTCACCCCTCCACTTT. Protein: CASSLHVLARAPSNSPLHF.

The chain recombines TRBV4-3 with TRBJ2-7, with 11 positions matching TRBD2. The CDR3 sequence is 13 residues long. The germline V gene has CDR1 LGHNA and CDR2 YSLEER. Trimming cost V 6 bases and J 5 bases; bases outside gene matches: 3. DNA for the CDR3: TGCGCCAGCAGTTATAGCGGGGGGGACGAGCAGTACTTC. It codes for CASSYSGGDEQYF.

This chain uses TRBV6-2 or TRBV6-3 with TRBJ1-2, with TRBD1 matching 7 bases. V trimming: 5 bases; J trimming: 7 bases; junction bases outside the gene matches: 10. The germline gives CDR1 MNHEY, CDR2 SVGEGT. The CDR3 totals 14 residues. CDR3 nucleotide sequence: TGTGCCAGCAGTAAGCCAGGGGGTTTAGCTGGCTACACCTTC. Encoded protein: CASSKPGGLAGYTF.

J is TRBJ2-7 and V is TRBV10-3, with 8 bases matching TRBD2. Germline CDR1 and CDR2: ENHRY and SYGVKD. The CDR3 has 16 amino acids. Trimming took 4 bases from V and 1 from J; bases not matched to a gene: 9. CDR3 in amino acids: CAISGPGGVRSYEQYF. DNA of the CDR3: TGTGCCATCAGTGGCCCCGGGGGGGTGAGGTCCTACGAGCAGTACTTC.

The V and J genes are TRBV6-2 or TRBV6-3 and TRBJ1-5; a weak D match, TRBD1 (6 bases). V lost 4 bases, J lost 7 bases, and 14 bases lay in between. The CDR3 is made up of 14 amino acids. Germline lookup yields CDR1 MNHEY and CDR2 SVGEGT. CDR3 loop: CASSSTGRDQPQHF. The CDR3 DNA reads TGTGCCAGCAGTTCTACAGGGAGGGACCAGCCCCAGCATTTT.

The V and J genes are TRBV30 and TRBJ1-2; maybe TRBD1 (6 bases). The germline V and J ends were trimmed by 0 bases and 7 bases, with 12 bases remaining between them. Per the germline V gene, CDR1 is GTSNPN and CDR2 is SVGIG (reference sequence). CDR3 size: 13 residues. For the CDR3, the DNA is TGTGCCTGGAGTGTAATTAGGGGGGGTGGCTACACCTTC. This translates into CAWSVIRGGGYTF.

The chain employs TRBV10-3 and TRBJ2-1; 10 bases fit TRBD1. Germline trimming cut 6 bases from V and 4 bases from J; bases unmatched to any gene: 6. The CDR3 sequence is 15 residues long. The germline V gene encodes CDR1 ENHRY and CDR2 SYGVKD. The DNA for the CDR3 is TGTGCCATCAGAGGACAGGGGGGGGAGTACAATGAGCAGTTCTTC. Residues: CAIRGQGGEYNEQFF.

CDR3 residues: CASSQRTSGSGEQFF. In nucleotides, the CDR3 is TGTGCCAGCTCACAACGGACTAGCGGGAGTGGTGAGCAGTTCTTC. The chain links TRBV18 to TRBJ2-1; 13 nucleotides align to TRBD2. The CDR3 is made up of 15 amino acids. V lost 4 bases and J lost 9; bases outside the gene matches: 6. Germline CDR1 reads KGHSH; CDR2 reads LQKENI.

The chain employs TRBV11-2 and TRBJ1-2; 8 positions match TRBD1. The germline V gene encodes CDR1 SGHAT and CDR2 FQNNGV. V dropped 3 bases and J dropped 4; count of bases not matched to a gene: 7. This CDR3 has 15 amino acids. CDR3 DNA: TGTGCCAGCAGCTTTTCGGGGACAGGACTCTATGGCTACACCTTC. The encoded protein is CASSFSGTGLYGYTF.

The gene calls are TRBV14 and TRBJ1-5, with unresolved D. From germline, CDR1 is SGHDN and CDR2 FVKESK. V was pared by 4 bases and J by 5 bases, with 15 bases between. CDR3 length equals 15 residues. The CDR3 nucleotides read TGTGCCAGCAGCCCAGGCCCGGGAAGGGATCAGCCCCAGCATTTT. Translated, it gives CASSPGPGRDQPQHF.

The gene calls are TRBV4-2 and TRBJ2-3, with 10 positions matching TRBD2. CDR1 and CDR2 from the germline V gene are LGHNA and YNFKEQ. The CDR3 extends over 20 amino acids. Losses at the gene ends were 0 bases for V and 2 bases for J; bases not matched to a gene: 14. CDR3 sequence: CASSQEQLVAGGLDTDTQYF. CDR3 nucleotide sequence: TGTGCCAGCAGCCAAGAGCAGTTGGTAGCGGGAGGACTCGACACAGATACGCAGTATTTT.

The genes are TRBV20-1 and TRBJ1-5; D gene uncertain. The length of the CDR3 is 14 residues. Trimming pared 3 bases from V and 5 bases from J, leaving 14 bases between. Germline V lookup: CDR1 DFQATT, CDR2 SNEGSKA (reference sequence). The CDR3, as DNA: TGCAGTGCTAGTGTCGGGGATCGCTATCAGCCCCAGCATTTT. This sequence encodes CSASVGDRYQPQHF.

The V gene is TRBV27, the J gene TRBJ2-1; possible D gene TRBD2, 6 bases. This CDR3 region has 17 residues. Looked up from germline, CDR1 is MNHEY and CDR2 is SMNVEV (reference sequence). V lost 8 bases and J 0 bases, leaving 20 bases between the germline ends. CDR3 protein: CASDYRTVGSSYNEQFF. The CDR3, as DNA: TGTGCCAGCGATTACCGTACAGTCGGGAGCTCCTACAATGAGCAGTTCTTC.

The genes are TRBV19 and TRBJ2-1; TRBD1 agrees at 11 bases. The V gene end was trimmed by 3 bases and the J gene end by 7 bases; junction bases not matched to a gene: 5. The CDR3 is 15 amino acids. Germline V gene data show CDR1 as LNHDA and CDR2 as SQIVND (reference sequence). The CDR3 DNA reads TGTGCCAGTAGTATTGGAGGACAGGGGGCGAATGAGCAGTTCTTC. This encodes CASSIGGQGANEQFF. Full variable domain (rest looked up from reference TRBV19 and TRBJ2-1): DGGITQSPKYLFRKEGQNVTLSCEQNLNHDAMYWYRQDPGQGLRLIYYSQIVNDFQKGDIAEGYSVSREKKESFPLTVTSAQKNPTAFYLCASSIGGQGANEQFFGPGTRLTVL.

J is TRBJ1-3 and V is TRBV7-6; 7 nucleotides line up with TRBD1. CDR1 is SGHVS, CDR2 FNYEAQ, per germline. V dropped 5 bases and J dropped 4; count of bases not matched to a gene: 11. This CDR3 has 16 amino acids. The CDR3 reads CASSTITGVGGNTIYF. Here the CDR3 DNA reads TGTGCCAGCAGCACAATCACAGGGGTCGGAGGAAACACCATATATTTT.

The chain links TRBV29-1 to TRBJ2-5; D not certain. The CDR3 is made up of 15 amino acids. The V end lost 4 bases, the J end lost 4 bases, and 19 bases lay between the germline ends. Germline lookup yields CDR1 SQVTM and CDR2 ANQGSEA. The CDR3: CSVGPHARLGETQYF. DNA of the CDR3: TGCAGCGTTGGCCCTCATGCGCGGTTAGGAGAGACCCAGTACTTC.

The rearrangement links TRBV24-1 to TRBJ2-1, with D possibly being TRBD2 (6 bases). The CDR3 has 14 amino acids. V gave up 3 bases and J gave up 5 bases, with 10 bases separating them. From germline, CDR1 is KGHDR and CDR2 SFDVKD. The CDR3 coding sequence is TGTGCCACCAGTGATCCGGGAGACAACAATGAGCAGTTCTTC. Translated: CATSDPGDNNEQFF.

The chain has TRBV7-6 and TRBJ1-1; 11 positions match TRBD1. The CDR3 is made up of 15 amino acids. Germline V gives CDR1 SGHVS, CDR2 FNYEAQ. Trimming cost V 3 bases and J 4 bases; bases outside gene matches: 4. The CDR3 region has the DNA TGTGCCAGCAGCTTTACCGGGACAGGGGGCACTGAAGCTTTCTTT. Translation gives CASSFTGTGGTEAFF.

The rearrangement links TRBV5-1 to TRBJ2-1; 16 bases are a match to TRBD2. The germline V gene has CDR1 SGHRS and CDR2 YFSETQ. This CDR3 spans 19 amino acids. The junction had 7 bases not matched to a gene; V was cut back by 4 bases and J by 0 bases. The CDR3 DNA follows: TGCGCCAGCAGCCCCGGGACTAGCGGGGGGGCCAGCTCCTACAATGAGCAGTTCTTC. Its translation is CASSPGTSGGASSYNEQFF.

The V call is TRBV4-1, the J call TRBJ2-7, with 8 nucleotides matching TRBD2. The CDR3 has 18 amino acids. After removal of 5 bases from V and 5 bases from J, the junction contained 20 bases not matched to a gene. CDR1 and CDR2 from the germline V gene are MGHRA and YSYEKL. This chain's CDR3 is CASSYGVAGPVGAHEQYF. The CDR3 bases are TGCGCCAGCAGCTACGGGGTAGCGGGACCGGTCGGGGCCCACGAGCAGTACTTC.

The V gene is TRBV3-1 (or the pseudogene TRBV3-2), the J gene TRBJ1-2; D perhaps matches TRBD1 (6 bases). Germline assignment: CDR1 LGHDT and CDR2 YNNKEL (reference sequence). The ends were cut back, 3 bases at V and 7 bases at J, with 15 bases in the middle. The CDR3 extends over 14 amino acids. The CDR3 protein is CASSHGVQGSGYTF. For the CDR3, the DNA is TGTGCCAGCAGCCACGGCGTACAGGGATCTGGCTACACCTTC.